The present T cell receptor (beta chain) was sequenced within a study of brain T cells in children with intractable seizures. The V gene's germline CDR1 is DFQATT and CDR2 SNEGSKA (reference sequence). This CDR3 spans 11 amino acids. Trimming shortened V by 3 bases and J by 9 bases, and 9 bases separated the two germline ends. Generated by immunoSEQ multiplex PCR, the TCRdb table keeps only in-frame clones and is missing some. The table lists hundreds of thousands of clones, over 90% of them singletons. As for time point: blood from clinic visit 5 months post-surgery; TSC patient then seizure free. This TCR was sampled from a boy in the first two years of life with tuberous sclerosis and intractable seizures. This chain links TRBV20-1 with TRBJ2-1, with D hard to call. This specimen was peripheral blood, taken less than 6 months after surgery. Here the CDR3 DNA reads TGCAGTGCTAGGGGTATTGGTGAGCAGTTCTTC. This gives the protein CSARGIGEQFF.